This is a list of T cell receptor beta chains from one sample in a study of blood T cells in healthy people across ages. In TCRdb, the 5' RACE reads were re-called with MiXCR into one record per CDR3 protein. The table shows 650,000 to 700,000 distinct CDR3 sequences, with about 30% occurring only once. The specimen was blood. The receptors were sampled from a woman of 80 years or more in good health. The CDR3 runs from the conserved cysteine through the conserved F or W. Each record gives: D gene, clone size, J gene, V gene, CDR3 DNA, CDR3 protein. D genes are given only for firm matches. Clone sizes are given selectively: once, few, many, or a class where the clone is expanded.

>.|.|TRBJ2-1|TRBV5-1
TGCGCCAGCAGCGCAGGGTTCGGCGGTGAGCAGTTCTTC
CASSAGFGGEQFF
>TRBD2|many|TRBJ2-3|TRBV5-1
TGCGCCAGCAGCTTGTCGGGGGGGCCGAACACAGATACGCAGTATTTT
CASSLSGGPNTDTQYF
>.|few|TRBJ1-1|TRBV20-1
TGCAGTGCCCCCCAGACTGGCGACCCTGAAGCTTTCTTT
CSAPQTGDPEAFF
>TRBD1|many|TRBJ2-5|TRBV9
TGTGCCAGCAGCGGCGGACAGGGGAGGGGGAAGACCCAGTACTTC
CASSGGQGRGKTQYF
>.|.|TRBJ2-5|TRBV5-4
TGTGCCAGCAGCTGGGCCCGGGAGACTCAGTACTTC
CASSWARETQYF
>TRBD1|many|TRBJ2-5|TRBV7-3
TGTGCCAGCAGCCCCGGGACAGGGGTCTGGGAGACCCAGTACTTC
CASSPGTGVWETQYF
>.|many|TRBJ2-3|TRBV27
TGTGCCAGCAGTTTAAGGAGGGTACGGGATACGCAGTATTTT
CASSLRRVRDTQYF
>.|many|TRBJ2-5|TRBV7-2
TGTGCCAGCAGCCGAACCCCAGGGGCTGGGGAGACCCAGTACTTC
CASSRTPGAGETQYF
>TRBD1|.|TRBJ2-7|TRBV19
TGTGCCAGTAGTATGGGGACAGGGGCCGGCGATGAGCAGTACTTC
CASSMGTGAGDEQYF
>TRBD2|few|TRBJ2-1|TRBV27
TGTGCCAGCAGTTCAGTGGGTAGCGGGGGGGGAAATGAGCAGTTCTTC
CASSSVGSGGGNEQFF
>.|.|TRBJ2-2|TRBV2
TGTGCCAGCAGTGCTGGCAGCCGGGAGCTGTTTTTT
CASSAGSRELFF
>.|.|TRBJ2-7|TRBV12-3/TRBV12-4
TGTGCCAGCAGCCCCGTAGGACCTGGTTACGAGCAGTACTTC
CASSPVGPGYEQYF
>.|.|TRBJ1-6|TRBV6-5
TGTGCCAGCAGTTACGTGGCCCCAGGGGTCGATAATTCACCCCTCCACTTT
CASSYVAPGVDNSPLHF
>.|.|TRBJ2-3|TRBV6-2/TRBV6-3
TGTGCCAGCAGTCACCCTGGACAGCTCACAGATACGCAGTATTTT
CASSHPGQLTDTQYF
>.|.|TRBJ1-4|TRBV20-1
TGCAGTGCTAGAGATCGGGTCAGACATAATGAAAAACTGTTTTTT
CSARDRVRHNEKLFF
>.|many|TRBJ2-7|TRBV20-1
TGCAGTGCTAGAGATCGGGGCAGTGAACGCCTCTCCTACGAGCAGTACTTC
CSARDRGSERLSYEQYF
>TRBD1|many|TRBJ2-7|TRBV6-2/TRBV6-3
TGTGCCAGCAACAGGGGACAGGGCTACGAGCAGTACTTC
CASNRGQGYEQYF
>TRBD1|.|TRBJ2-3|TRBV20-1
TGCAGTGCTCACGCTCGGTCGGGACAGGGCACAGATACGCAGTATTTT
CSAHARSGQGTDTQYF
>.|.|TRBJ2-5|TRBV6-5
TGTGCCAGCAACAAACAGGGGGGGGAAAGAGAGACCCAGTACTTC
CASNKQGGERETQYF
>.|.|TRBJ1-5|TRBV28
TGTGCCATCCGACGTGGGGGTCGGGACAGCAATCAGCCCCAGCATTTT
CAIRRGGRDSNQPQHF
>.|.|TRBJ2-7|TRBV29-1
TGCAGCGTTTATGTGTCTCCTAGAGAGCAGTACTTC
CSVYVSPREQYF
>.|.|TRBJ1-4|TRBV6-1
TGTGCCAGCGGCGGGCGGGGAGGTGAAAAACTGTTTTTT
CASGGRGGEKLFF
>.|many|TRBJ2-3|TRBV6-5
TGTGCCAGCAGTTACGGACAGACTAGCACAGATACGCAGTATTTT
CASSYGQTSTDTQYF
>.|.|TRBJ2-5|TRBV7-2
TGTGCCACCAGCAGAGAACCGACAGGCCAAGAGCAGTACTTC
CATSREPTGQEQYF
>TRBD1|.|TRBJ1-2|TRBV7-9
TGTGCCAGCAGCCCCCCCTCCTTGGACAGGGGGCTCGGCTATGGCTACACCTTC
CASSPPSLDRGLGYGYTF
>.|.|TRBJ2-5|TRBV4-1
TGCGCCAGCAGCCAAGATCCGGGGTCATACAATGAGCAGTACTTC
CASSQDPGSYNEQYF
>TRBD1|many|TRBJ1-2|TRBV28
TGTGCCCTTCGGGACAGCTCCACAGACTATGGCTACACCTTC
CALRDSSTDYGYTF
>.|many|TRBJ1-2|TRBV7-9
TGTGCCAGCAGCTTCGAGGCAGGGGCCGGTGGCTACACCTTC
CASSFEAGAGGYTF
>.|.|TRBJ2-1|TRBV7-3
TGTGCCAGCAGCCCCATAGGAAAGAGCTCCTACAATGAGCAGTTCTTC
CASSPIGKSSYNEQFF
>.|many|TRBJ2-7|TRBV6-1
TGTGCCAGCCGGGGGCACGGACAGGACTACGAGCAGTACTTC
CASRGHGQDYEQYF
>.|.|TRBJ2-7|TRBV6-6
TGTGCCAGAAGTTACGGGTACGAGCAGTACTTC
CARSYGYEQYF
>.|many|TRBJ1-2|TRBV3-1
TGTGCCAGCAGCCAAAGGCAGTATGGCTACACCTTC
CASSQRQYGYTF